The 25 T cell receptor beta chains below come from one sample, sequenced in a study of cytomegalovirus exposure and HLA in healthy donors. The study ran its PCR with 60 Vbeta and 13 Jbeta primers. Method: immunoSEQ multiplex PCR; TCRdb's copy keeps in-frame clones and lacks some. The sample yields approximately 140,000 clones, roughly three quarters seen once. Source material: PBMCs. The receptors derive from a female donor in good health and CMV-seronegative.

The chain is built from TRBV6-5 and TRBJ2-3; 7 bases are a match to TRBD1. The CDR3 is 13 residues long. V was clipped by 6 bases and J by 6 bases; unmatched bases: 6. Germline V CDR1 and CDR2: MNHEY, SVGAGI. The CDR3, as DNA: TGTGCCAGCAGACAGGGGCTTGGGGATACGCAGTATTTT. It translates to CASRQGLGDTQYF.

The chain uses TRBV5-1 and TRBJ2-5; TRBD1 matches 7 bases. The CDR3 is 16 amino acids. V was clipped by 4 bases and J by 2 bases; unmatched bases: 11. Germline V gives CDR1 SGHRS, CDR2 YFSETQ. CDR3 region: CASSPYGQEIQETQYF. CDR3 in DNA: TGCGCCAGCAGCCCCTATGGACAGGAGATTCAAGAGACCCAGTACTTC. Supplemented by reference TRBV5-1 and TRBJ2-5, the full variable domain reads KAGVTQTPRYLIKTRGQQVTLSCSPISGHRSVSWYQQTPGQGLQFLFEYFSETQRNKGNFPGRFSGRQFSNSRSEMNVSTLELGDSALYLCASSPYGQEIQETQYFGPGTRLLVL.

The CDR3 loop reads CASSPATEAPYEQYF. In DNA form, the CDR3 reads TGCGCCAGCAGCCCGGCTACGGAGGCGCCCTACGAGCAGTACTTC. The gene calls are TRBV5-1 and TRBJ2-7; D may be TRBD2 (5 bases). Trimming took 4 bases from V and 2 from J, leaving 16 bases between them. CDR3 length: 15 amino acids. Germline CDR1 and CDR2: SGHRS and YFSETQ.

J is TRBJ1-2 and V is TRBV18, with D uncertain. In germline, CDR1 is KGHSH, CDR2 LQKENI. The ends were cut back, 0 bases at V and 4 bases at J, with 12 bases in the middle. The CDR3 runs to 15 residues. CDR3 sequence (DNA): TGTGCCAGCTCACCACCTCCATCGACACCCTATGGCTACACCTTC. It specifies CASSPPPSTPYGYTF. The whole variable domain, remainder taken from reference TRBV18 and TRBJ1-2, is NAGVMQNPRHLVRRRGQEARLRCSPMKGHSHVYWYRQLPEEGLKFMVYLQKENIIDESGMPKERFSAEFPKEGPSILRIQQVVRGDSAAYFCASSPPPSTPYGYTFGSGTRLTVV.

V usage is TRBV11-2 and J usage is TRBJ2-7; no clear D. The CDR3 runs to 11 residues. The V end was cut by 5 bases, the J end by 5 bases, with 7 bases between. Germline V gene sequence: CDR1 SGHAT, CDR2 FQNNGV. The DNA of the CDR3 is TGTGCCAGCAGCCTTATTCACGAGCAGTACTTC. Translation gives CASSLIHEQYF.

This clone was found once. The chain recombines TRBV6-4 with TRBJ2-1, with 8 bases identical to TRBD2. Germline CDR1 MRHNA, CDR2 SNTAGT. The CDR3 sequence is 16 residues long. J was trimmed by 6 bases and V by 0 bases; bases with no gene match: 7. CDR3 sequence: CASSDSTRGGSNEQFF. In DNA, the CDR3 is TGTGCCAGCAGTGACTCGACCCGGGGGGGCTCCAATGAGCAGTTCTTC.

The rearrangement uses TRBV7-9 and TRBJ2-1, with TRBD2 matching over 13 bases. There are 14 residues in the CDR3. Trimming removed 5 bases from V and 10 bases from J; junction bases left unmatched: 5. The germline gives CDR1 SEHNR, CDR2 FQNEAQ (reference sequence). The CDR3, as DNA: TGTGCCAGCAGCAGGACTAGCGGGAGCGGCGAGCAGTTCTTC. Protein product: CASSRTSGSGEQFF.

The V call is TRBV6-4, the J call TRBJ2-3, with TRBD2 as a possible D gene (5 bases). V shed 7 bases and J shed 5 bases, with 19 bases lying between them. CDR3 size: 15 residues. CDR1 is MRHNA, CDR2 SNTAGT, per germline. Written as DNA, the CDR3 is TGTGCCAGCACTCCAGTGGATGCGGGCCTAGATACGCAGTATTTT. Translated: CASTPVDAGLDTQYF.

The chain carries TRBV13 and TRBJ2-7; TRBD2 aligns across 12 bases. The CDR3 loop spans 16 amino acids. The junction had 10 bases not matched to a gene; V was cut back by 5 bases and J by 5 bases. Germline CDR1 PRHDT, CDR2 FYEKMQ (reference sequence). The CDR3 coding sequence is TGTGCCAGCAGCACTCGGACTAGCGGGATGGGCCACGAGCAGTACTTC. This codes for CASSTRTSGMGHEQYF.

V and J are TRBV25-1 and TRBJ1-6; maybe TRBD1 (5 bases). CDR3 length equals 14 residues. The germline V gene has CDR1 MGHDK and CDR2 SYGVNS. The V end was cut by 3 bases, the J end by 10 bases, with 13 bases between. The CDR3 DNA reads TGTGCCAGCAGTGAGTGGGGGGAGGACTCACCCCTCCACTTT. Its protein product is CASSEWGEDSPLHF.

J is TRBJ1-2 and V is TRBV10-2; 8 bases fit TRBD1. The length of the CDR3 is 14 residues. Germline trimming cut 3 bases from V and 4 bases from J; bases unmatched to any gene: 4. Germline V gene sequence: CDR1 WSHSY, CDR2 SAAADI. Here the CDR3 reads CASSDWTGPYGYTF. The CDR3 DNA follows: TGCGCCAGCAGTGACTGGACAGGGCCCTATGGCTACACCTTC.

This chain connects TRBV2 to TRBJ2-7; unclear D gene. The CDR3 has 12 amino acids. Germline-derived CDR1 and CDR2 are SNHLY and FYNNEI. V was clipped by 5 bases and J by 3 bases, with 8 bases between them. CDR3 amino acids: CASSPPVYEQYF. In nucleotides, the CDR3 is TGTGCCAGCAGTCCCCCAGTCTACGAGCAGTACTTC.

The chain combines TRBV5-5 with TRBJ2-5; TRBD2 matches 11 bases. Germline V gene sequence: CDR1 SGHKS, CDR2 YYEKEE (reference sequence). The CDR3 runs to 15 residues. V lost 1 base, J lost 4 bases, and 3 bases stayed unmatched. CDR3 in amino acids: CASSLRLAGGETQYF. The CDR3 DNA is TGTGCCAGCAGCTTGCGCCTAGCGGGAGGAGAGACCCAGTACTTC.

The chain employs TRBV29-1 and TRBJ2-6; a possible D gene is TRBD2 (6 bases). V was cut by 7 bases and J by 0 bases, with 16 bases left in between. Looked up from germline, CDR1 is SQVTM and CDR2 is ANQGSEA. The CDR3 runs 16 residues. The DNA for the CDR3 is TGCAGCGCCCTGGGGGAGGCGGTCTCTGGGGCCAACGTCCTGACTTTC. Protein sequence: CSALGEAVSGANVLTF. The whole variable domain, remainder taken from reference TRBV29-1 and TRBJ2-6, is SAVISQKPSRDICQRGTSLTIQCQVDSQVTMMFWYRQQPGQSLTLIATANQGSEATYESGFVIDKFPISRPNLTFSTLTVSNMSPEDSSIYLCSALGEAVSGANVLTFGAGSRLTVL.

This rearrangement joins TRBV27 to TRBJ1-3; D call uncertain. CDR1 is MNHEY and CDR2 is SMNVEV in the germline V gene (reference sequence). V lost 4 bases and J 3 bases, leaving 13 bases between the germline ends. The CDR3 length is 15 residues. CDR3 residues: CASSSSNLLGNTIYF. In DNA, the CDR3 is TGTGCCAGCAGTTCATCAAACTTGCTTGGAAACACCATATATTTT.

The chain carries TRBV28 and TRBJ2-2; a weak D match, TRBD1 (6 bases). Trimming took off 6 bases at V and 1 base at J, with 9 bases between the two ends. CDR1 is MDHEN, CDR2 SYDVKM, per germline. CDR3 length equals 14 residues. This CDR3 reads CASSLGQNTGELFF. CDR3 sequence (DNA): TGTGCCAGCAGCCTGGGACAGAACACCGGGGAGCTGTTTTTT.

The V and J genes are TRBV5-6 and TRBJ2-5; a possible D gene is TRBD1 (6 bases). Judging by the DNA end, TRBJ2-7 fits better; the J call may be wrong. This CDR3 contains 17 residues. CDR1 and CDR2 (germline): SGHDT, YYEEEE. DNA of the CDR3: TGTGCCAGCAGTCAAACTCTCTTCGGGACACCTTCCTACGAGCAGTACTTC. It translates to CASSQTLFGTPSYEQYF.

The chain joins TRBV7-9 to TRBJ2-7, with 9 bases matching TRBD1. The germline V gene encodes CDR1 SEHNR and CDR2 FQNEAQ (reference sequence). The length of the CDR3 is 14 residues. With V trimmed by 6 bases and J by 4 bases, 7 bases remained unmatched. CDR3 sequence: CASRPGQGIYEQYF. The CDR3 coding sequence is TGTGCCAGCAGGCCGGGACAGGGCATTTACGAGCAGTACTTC.

The chain combines TRBV18 with TRBJ1-5; D gene ambiguous. From germline, CDR1 is KGHSH and CDR2 LQKENI. This CDR3 has 13 residues. V lost 3 bases to trimming and J lost 5 bases, with 8 bases between them. CDR3 loop: CASSPELDQPQHF. CDR3 nucleotides: TGTGCCAGCTCACCCGAGTTGGATCAGCCCCAGCATTTT.

This clone was counted between two and nine times. The chain links TRBV7-6 to TRBJ1-6, with D possibly matching TRBD1 (5 bases). This CDR3 is built from 14 residues. V was pared by 2 bases and J by 7 bases, with 9 bases between. Germline V gene sequence: CDR1 SGHVS, CDR2 FNYEAQ. The CDR3 sequence is CASSLSTENSPLHF. The CDR3 coding sequence is TGTGCCAGCAGCTTATCGACAGAGAATTCACCCCTCCACTTT.

The chain is built from TRBV5-4 and TRBJ2-7; D unclear. V was clipped by 0 bases and J by 4 bases, with 11 bases between them. The germline V gene encodes CDR1 SGHNT and CDR2 YYREEE (reference sequence). The CDR3 extends over 14 amino acids. CDR3 sequence: CASSLVESTYEQYF. The CDR3 coding sequence is TGTGCCAGCAGCTTGGTGGAGTCGACTTACGAGCAGTACTTC. Complete variable domain (other parts from reference TRBV5-4 and TRBJ2-7): ETGVTQSPTHLIKTRGQQVTLRCSSQSGHNTVSWYQQALGQGPQFIFQYYREEENGRGNFPPRFSGLQFPNYSSELNVNALELDDSALYLCASSLVESTYEQYFGPGTRLTVT.

The chain uses TRBV7-6 and TRBJ1-1; 8 bases are a match to TRBD1. The CDR3 spans 15 residues. Germline trimming cut 5 bases from V and 3 bases from J; bases unmatched to any gene: 8. The germline CDR1 and CDR2 sequences are SGHVS and FNYEAQ. CDR3 amino acids: CASSLGQAKDTEAFF. The CDR3 bases are TGTGCCAGCAGCCTGGGACAGGCAAAGGACACTGAAGCTTTCTTT.

This clone was found a few times. The chain joins TRBV7-9 to TRBJ1-1; unclear D gene. Trimming left V 8 bases short and J 8 bases short, with 12 bases between. This CDR3 is 11 amino acids long. Per the germline V gene, CDR1 is SEHNR and CDR2 is FQNEAQ (reference sequence). CDR3 sequence (DNA): TGTGCCAGCGGGAGAGACCCCGAAGCTTTCTTT. Translating gives CASGRDPEAFF.

The chain carries TRBV19 and TRBJ2-7; D gene unclear. V lost 3 bases and J 3 bases, leaving 9 bases between the germline ends. The CDR3 totals 13 residues. CDR1 and CDR2 from the germline V gene are LNHDA and SQIVND (reference sequence). The CDR3 DNA follows: TGTGCCAGTAGTATGATGACAAGCTACGAGCAGTACTTC. Translation gives CASSMMTSYEQYF.

The chain carries TRBV5-1 and TRBJ1-5; a weak D match, TRBD1 (5 bases). Between the trimmed V and J ends, which lost 4 bases and 4 bases, there was a span of 15 bases. Germline values: CDR1 SGHRS, CDR2 YFSETQ. The CDR3 covers 15 residues. The CDR3 DNA is TGCGCCAGCAGCCTCGGGGGGGGTCGTAATCAGCCCCAGCATTTT. It specifies CASSLGGGRNQPQHF.